The 32 T cell receptor beta chains in this list originate from one sample, sequenced in a study of cytomegalovirus exposure and HLA in healthy donors. Researchers ran the PCR with 60 Vbeta and 13 Jbeta primers. Here immunoSEQ multiplex PCR was the method, and the copy in TCRdb shows in-frame clones only, minus some. The table shows roughly 150,000 clones, with roughly 80% occurring only once. The source material was PBMCs. Receptors originate from a man in his fifties in good health and CMV-seropositive.

The chain joins TRBV5-1 to TRBJ1-1; weak D call: TRBD1 (5 bases). Germline V gene data show CDR1 as SGHRS and CDR2 as YFSETQ. V dropped 4 bases and J dropped 0 bases, with 13 bases sitting between them. The length of the CDR3 is 15 residues. The CDR3 region is CASSAREDMNTEAFF. The CDR3 DNA follows: TGCGCCAGCAGCGCCCGGGAGGACATGAACACTGAAGCTTTCTTT. Drawing the rest from reference TRBV5-1 and TRBJ1-1, the complete variable domain is KAGVTQTPRYLIKTRGQQVTLSCSPISGHRSVSWYQQTPGQGLQFLFEYFSETQRNKGNFPGRFSGRQFSNSRSEMNVSTLELGDSALYLCASSAREDMNTEAFFGQGTRLTVV.

Comment on this clone: The sample contains more than one DNA sequence encoding this CDR3. This sequence joins TRBV2 and TRBJ2-7, with D perhaps TRBD2 (5 bases). V lost 3 bases to trimming and J lost 4 bases, with 13 bases between them. The CDR3 has 14 amino acids. In germline, CDR1 is SNHLY, CDR2 FYNNEI. The CDR3 protein is CASSDNGSPYEQYF. For the CDR3, the DNA is TGTGCCAGCAGTGATAATGGGAGCCCGTACGAGCAGTACTTC.

This chain connects TRBV19 to TRBJ1-5; D may be TRBD1 (6 bases). Germline-derived CDR1 and CDR2 are LNHDA and SQIVND (reference sequence). V dropped 7 bases and J dropped 5 bases, with 15 bases sitting between them. The CDR3 consists of 14 residues. CDR3 DNA sequence: TGTGCCAGTACCGGAGACAGGACGTATCAGCCCCAGCATTTT. Translated: CASTGDRTYQPQHF.

The rearrangement joins TRBV11-3 to TRBJ2-1; TRBD1 is a possible D gene (5 bases). The CDR3 covers 15 residues. V lost 0 bases and J 6 bases, leaving 12 bases between the germline ends. The germline gives CDR1 SGHNT, CDR2 YENEEA. The CDR3 loop is CASSLESGASNEQFF. CDR3 bases: TGTGCCAGCAGCTTAGAGAGTGGGGCTAGCAATGAGCAGTTCTTC.

The chain joins TRBV6-5 to TRBJ2-5, with 7 bases matching TRBD2. Germline CDR1 reads MNHEY; CDR2 reads SVGAGI. The length of the CDR3 is 13 residues. Trimming at V came to 5 bases and at J to 4 bases, leaving 4 bases not matched to a gene. The CDR3 DNA is TGTGCCAGCAGTCAACTAGCGAGAGAGACCCAGTACTTC. This sequence encodes CASSQLARETQYF.

The rearrangement joins TRBV2 to TRBJ1-5; 7 positions match TRBD1. The CDR3 sequence is 15 residues long. From germline, CDR1 is SNHLY and CDR2 FYNNEI. V trimming: 6 bases; J trimming: 0 bases; junction bases outside the gene matches: 5. In DNA form, the CDR3 reads TGTGCCAGCAGCCGGGACAGACATAGCAATCAGCCCCAGCATTTT. It translates to CASSRDRHSNQPQHF.

The V and J genes are TRBV11-2 and TRBJ2-3, with D perhaps matching TRBD1 (6 bases). Trimming shortened V by 2 bases and J by 1 base, and 19 bases separated the two germline ends. This CDR3 has 18 residues. Per germline, CDR1 SGHAT and CDR2 FQNNGV. CDR3 coding DNA: TGTGCCAGCAGCTTATATGGGGTAGGGACACAACGCACAGATACGCAGTATTTT. Protein product: CASSLYGVGTQRTDTQYF.

This clone was seen only once. The V gene is TRBV27, the J gene TRBJ1-2; 7 bases align to TRBD1. Losses at the gene ends were 0 bases for V and 2 bases for J; bases not matched to a gene: 6. CDR1 and CDR2 (germline): MNHEY, SMNVEV (reference sequence). This CDR3 is 16 amino acids long. The DNA of the CDR3 is TGTGCCAGCAGTTTATCGTGGGACAGCCTCAACTATGGCTACACCTTC. This gives the protein CASSLSWDSLNYGYTF.

The chain is built from TRBV30 and TRBJ1-4, with TRBD1 as a possible D gene (5 bases). The CDR3 consists of 18 residues. With 4 bases removed from V and 8 bases from J, the gap between germline ends came to 29 bases. Germline lookup yields CDR1 GTSNPN and CDR2 SVGIG (reference sequence). CDR3 residues: CAWTPGTLGGAYMEKLFF. For the CDR3, the DNA is TGTGCCTGGACCCCAGGAACACTTGGAGGGGCCTACATGGAAAAACTGTTTTTT.

This chain links TRBV14 with TRBJ1-2, with 7 bases fitting TRBD1. This CDR3 comprises 16 residues. Trimming removed 3 bases from V and 4 bases from J; junction bases left unmatched: 11. From germline, CDR1 is SGHDN and CDR2 FVKESK. This CDR3 reads CASSHLRDSLIYGYTF. CDR3 coding DNA: TGTGCCAGCAGCCACCTGAGGGACAGTTTAATCTATGGCTACACCTTC.

This rearrangement joins TRBV6-1 to TRBJ2-7; perhaps TRBD1 as D (7 bases). The CDR3 contains 16 residues. V was clipped by 4 bases and J by 0 bases, with 16 bases between them. Germline loops: CDR1 MNHNS, CDR2 SASEGT. CDR3 sequence (DNA): TGTGCCAGCAGTGTAGGAGGGGGCCCGAGCTCCTACGAGCAGTACTTC. This gives the protein CASSVGGGPSSYEQYF.

The chain couples TRBV19 to TRBJ1-2; 8 positions agree with TRBD1. The CDR3 sequence is 16 residues long. Trimming took 4 bases from V and 4 from J; bases not matched to a gene: 11. Germline V gene lookup returns CDR1 LNHDA and CDR2 SQIVND (reference sequence). CDR3 nucleotide sequence: TGTGCCAGTAGTACAGGGGCAGGGGGCCAGACCTATGGCTACACCTTC. Protein product: CASSTGAGGQTYGYTF. Together with reference TRBV19 and TRBJ1-2, the CDR3 gives the full variable domain: DGGITQSPKYLFRKEGQNVTLSCEQNLNHDAMYWYRQDPGQGLRLIYYSQIVNDFQKGDIAEGYSVSREKKESFPLTVTSAQKNPTAFYLCASSTGAGGQTYGYTFGSGTRLTVV.

The chain couples TRBV30 to TRBJ2-5, with 8 bases matching TRBD2. J gave up 2 bases and V 5 bases, and 1 base lay outside the gene matches. Per germline, CDR1 GTSNPN and CDR2 SVGIG (reference sequence). This CDR3 is built from 12 residues. This CDR3 is CAWAGGQETQYF. DNA for the CDR3: TGTGCCTGGGCGGGGGGTCAAGAGACCCAGTACTTC.

The V call is TRBV4-1, the J call TRBJ1-5; D is unresolved. V shed 0 bases and J shed 7 bases, with 10 bases lying between them. Germline V gene data show CDR1 as MGHRA and CDR2 as YSYEKL. The CDR3 consists of 14 residues. DNA for the CDR3: TGCGCCAGCAGCCAAGACGAGGGTGGCCAGCCCCAGCATTTT. Protein: CASSQDEGGQPQHF.

V is TRBV7-2 and J is TRBJ2-7, with TRBD1 identical over 8 bases. V lost 5 bases, J lost 0 bases, and 6 bases stayed unmatched. The germline V gene has CDR1 SGHTA and CDR2 FQGNSA. The CDR3 runs to 15 residues. DNA for the CDR3: TGTGCCAGCAGCCAGAGACAGGGGAGCTCCTACGAGCAGTACTTC. Its translation: CASSQRQGSSYEQYF.

This chain connects TRBV10-2 to TRBJ2-4; D is perhaps TRBD1 (6 bases). V was clipped by 7 bases and J by 4 bases, with 8 bases between them. The CDR3 is 12 amino acids. CDR1 and CDR2 from the germline V gene are WSHSY and SAAADI. CDR3 residues: CASTDSKNIQYF. CDR3 nucleotides: TGCGCCAGCACGGACAGTAAAAACATTCAGTACTTC.

The chain joins TRBV9 to TRBJ2-7, with D hard to call. Trimming cost V 0 bases and J 0 bases, with 7 bases left between them. The CDR3 runs to 14 residues. Germline CDR1 is SGDLS and CDR2 is YYNGEE. Here the CDR3 reads CASSVELGSYEQYF. The CDR3, as DNA: TGTGCCAGCAGCGTAGAGCTAGGCTCCTACGAGCAGTACTTC.

The chain couples TRBV5-1 to TRBJ2-5; 7 nucleotides line up with TRBD1. CDR3 length: 14 residues. Germline values: CDR1 SGHRS, CDR2 YFSETQ. J lost 4 bases, V lost 2 bases, and 5 bases had no gene match. CDR3 DNA sequence: TGCGCCAGCAGCTTAACAGGGGTACTAGAGACCCAGTACTTC. Its protein product is CASSLTGVLETQYF.

This chain links TRBV5-1 with TRBJ2-7; 7 bases align to TRBD2. The CDR3 extends over 15 amino acids. Losses at the gene ends were 1 base for V and 3 bases for J; bases not matched to a gene: 7. Per germline, CDR1 SGHRS and CDR2 YFSETQ. The CDR3 coding sequence is TGCGCCAGCAGCTTGATCGGCGGGGGACTCTACGAGCAGTACTTC. Protein sequence: CASSLIGGGLYEQYF.

This clone was detected once. The chain recombines TRBV2 with TRBJ1-6; D ambiguous. Germline assignment: CDR1 SNHLY and CDR2 FYNNEI. This CDR3 is built from 14 residues. With 7 bases removed from V and 3 bases from J, the gap between germline ends came to 10 bases. CDR3: CASKEDFYNSPLHF. CDR3 in DNA: TGTGCCAGCAAGGAAGACTTCTATAATTCACCCCTCCACTTT.

This chain links TRBV5-6 with TRBJ1-5; D might be TRBD1 (5 bases). Trimming took off 4 bases at V and 0 bases at J, with 11 bases between the two ends. The CDR3 length is 15 residues. CDR1 is SGHDT, CDR2 YYEEEE, per germline. The CDR3 loop reads CASSRQSYSNQPQHF. CDR3 sequence (DNA): TGTGCCAGCAGCCGACAGTCTTATAGCAATCAGCCCCAGCATTTT.

The J gene is TRBJ2-7, the V gene TRBV27; 12 nucleotides align to TRBD1. The CDR3 runs 15 residues. Per germline, CDR1 MNHEY and CDR2 SMNVEV (reference sequence). V was pared by 5 bases and J by 5 bases, with 7 bases of the junction left unmatched. DNA for the CDR3: TGTGCCAGCAGTCCCGGGACAGGGGGCCTCAACGAGCAGTACTTC. It codes for CASSPGTGGLNEQYF.

The rearrangement links TRBV4-1 to TRBJ2-5; D is perhaps TRBD2 (5 bases). TRBJ2-7 matches the DNA end more closely, so the J call is doubtful. The germline CDR1 and CDR2 sequences are MGHRA and YSYEKL. The CDR3 has 14 amino acids. CDR3: CASSQEPGLYEQYF. The CDR3 DNA follows: TGCGCCAGCAGCCAAGAACCCGGACTCTACGAGCAGTACTTC.

This CDR3 reads CASSSGEYGTGEYEQYF. The CDR3, as DNA: TGTGCCAGCAGCTCGGGGGAATACGGGACAGGGGAATACGAGCAGTACTTC. The rearrangement joins TRBV11-3 to TRBJ2-7; 10 nucleotides align to TRBD1. Germline values: CDR1 SGHNT, CDR2 YENEEA. V trimming: 4 bases; J trimming: 4 bases; junction bases outside the gene matches: 13. The CDR3 is 17 residues long.

The V call is TRBV27, the J call TRBJ1-2; D gene ambiguous. With 5 bases removed from V and 8 bases from J, the gap between germline ends came to 12 bases. Germline V CDR1 and CDR2: MNHEY, SMNVEV (reference sequence). The CDR3 contains 12 residues. The DNA of the CDR3 is TGTGCCAGCAGTCTGACGGGTGGAGGCTACACCTTC. Its protein is CASSLTGGGYTF.

This clone was seen a few times. This chain uses TRBV6-1 with TRBJ1-1; 7 bases are shared with TRBD1. CDR3 length equals 13 residues. The germline V gene encodes CDR1 MNHNS and CDR2 SASEGT. Here the CDR3 reads CAGQLFMNTEAFF. CDR3 in DNA: TGTGCGGGACAGCTCTTCATGAACACTGAAGCTTTCTTT.

This chain connects TRBV5-6 to TRBJ2-1; a weak D match, TRBD2 (5 bases). Trimming took 0 bases from V and 11 from J, leaving 18 bases between them. Looked up from germline, CDR1 is SGHDT and CDR2 is YYEEEE. The CDR3 extends over 15 amino acids. The CDR3, as DNA: TGTGCCAGCAGCTTGGAAGGGAGTATACGGATTAAGCAGTTCTTC. Its translation is CASSLEGSIRIKQFF.

V and J are TRBV28 and TRBJ1-5; possible D gene TRBD1, 5 bases. CDR3 length: 15 residues. Germline V CDR1 and CDR2: MDHEN, SYDVKM. V shed 7 bases and J shed 3 bases, with 16 bases lying between them. CDR3 region: CASTPSDSYNQPQHF. CDR3 nucleotides: TGTGCCAGCACGCCTAGTGACAGTTACAATCAGCCCCAGCATTTT.

The chain links TRBV9 to TRBJ1-2, with 7 positions matching TRBD1. Germline V gene lookup returns CDR1 SGDLS and CDR2 YYNGEE. With 0 bases clipped from V and 4 bases from J, the junction kept 9 bases outside the gene matches. There are 16 residues in the CDR3. The CDR3 region has the DNA TGTGCCAGCAGCGTAGCTGGAGGGGGCCTCGGCTATGGCTACACCTTC. This encodes CASSVAGGGLGYGYTF.

The CDR3 region has the DNA TGTGCCAGCAGCCGCCCCCAGGGGAAAGCTTTCTTT. This translates into CASSRPQGKAFF. This chain connects TRBV6-5 to TRBJ1-1; tentatively, D is TRBD1 (6 bases). Germline V gives CDR1 MNHEY, CDR2 SVGAGI. V dropped 6 bases and J dropped 9 bases, with 14 bases sitting between them. This CDR3 has 12 amino acids.

The chain couples TRBV11-2 to TRBJ2-5; 9 bases line up with TRBD2. CDR1 and CDR2 from the germline V gene are SGHAT and FQNNGV. Germline trimming cut 1 base from V and 2 bases from J; bases unmatched to any gene: 8. This CDR3 spans 17 amino acids. DNA of the CDR3: TGTGCCAGCAGCTTAGGGGCAGCGGGGGGCCAACAAGAGACCCAGTACTTC. Protein: CASSLGAAGGQQETQYF.

The sample holds a few counts of this clone. The chain has TRBV7-8 and TRBJ2-5; 14 nucleotides align to TRBD2. Germline trimming cut 7 bases from V and 5 bases from J; bases unmatched to any gene: 12. The CDR3 is made up of 17 amino acids. Germline V gene data show CDR1 as SGHVS and CDR2 as FQNEAQ. The CDR3 protein is CASNHKTSGRAGETQYF. DNA of the CDR3: TGTGCCAGCAACCACAAGACTAGCGGGAGGGCCGGGGAGACCCAGTACTTC.